The 20 T cell receptor beta chains below come from one sample, sequenced in a study of T-cell reconstitution after alpha-beta-depleted transplantation in children (dated by TCRdb to the mid-2010s). The sample's treatment or condition, from its label and the paper: allogeneic hematopoietic cell transplantation with graft depleted of TCRalphabeta T cells and CD19 B cells. The protocol used for the library was PCR. TCRdb names Illumina HiSeq 2500 as the instrument used. TCR libraries were prepared with molecular barcoding, using unique molecular identifiers to normalize TCRbeta repertoire quantification. Through fastp at Q25 and MiXCR, TCRdb rebuilt clones from the public reads, retaining in-frame beta chains. Merged by CDR3 protein, the rows form single entries marked with the most common genes and DNA. This sample holds approximately 1,000,000 distinct CDR3 sequences; about 31% were observed only once. Roughly 30% of the sample is in the top ten clones.

Sample: PBMCs, mostly from graft donor cells, taken 360 days after TCRalphabeta/CD19-depleted stem cell transplant. These receptors were obtained from a boy in the first two years of life who had a stem cell transplant for SCID, so the T cells may come from the graft donor.

This chain uses TRBV20-1 with TRBJ2-1; D possibly corresponds to TRBD2 (7 bases). Germline CDR1 DFQATT, CDR2 SNEGSKA (reference sequence). With 1 base removed from V and 4 bases from J, the gap between germline ends came to 17 bases. The CDR3 length is 16 residues. This CDR3 is CSARAKWGGLYNEQFF. Here the CDR3 DNA reads TGCAGTGCTAGAGCTAAGTGGGGGGGCCTTTACAATGAGCAGTTCTTC.

In this sample, this clonotype turned up a few times. This chain connects TRBV10-3 to TRBJ2-5, with 8 bases aligning to TRBD1. The CDR3 consists of 16 residues. Per germline, CDR1 ENHRY and CDR2 SYGVKD. J was trimmed by 3 bases and V by 1 base; bases with no gene match: 7. CDR3 DNA sequence: TGTGCCATCAGTGAGTTACCGGACAGGGATAAAGAGACCCAGTACTTC. It specifies CAISELPDRDKETQYF.

The chain combines TRBV30 with TRBJ2-3; D ambiguous. The CDR3 is made up of 13 amino acids. Looked up from germline, CDR1 is GTSNPN and CDR2 is SVGIG (reference sequence). Trimming shortened V by 5 bases and J by 2 bases, and 11 bases separated the two germline ends. CDR3 sequence reads: CAWDPGNTDTQYF. CDR3 nucleotide sequence: TGTGCCTGGGACCCGGGCAACACAGATACGCAGTATTTT.

V usage is TRBV29-1 and J usage is TRBJ2-3; weak D call: TRBD1 (5 bases). This CDR3 spans 14 amino acids. V dropped 4 bases and J dropped 1 base, with 12 bases sitting between them. Germline CDR1 and CDR2: SQVTM and ANQGSEA. DNA of the CDR3: TGCAGCGTTGTTGTAATGGGGCGCACAGATACGCAGTATTTT. Translation: CSVVVMGRTDTQYF.

This clonotype was seen a few times. The chain joins TRBV4-2 to TRBJ2-2; D not certain. Looked up from germline, CDR1 is LGHNA and CDR2 is YNFKEQ. There are 15 residues in the CDR3. Trimming shortened V by 0 bases and J by 7 bases, and 12 bases separated the two germline ends. The CDR3: CASSQDPRTSGELFF. CDR3 bases: TGTGCCAGCAGCCAAGATCCCCGGACCAGCGGGGAGCTGTTTTTT.

In its sample, this clonotype was seen a few times. The CDR3 is CASSSLGGNNEQFF. CDR3 nucleotides: TGTGCCAGCAGCTCCCTGGGGGGGAACAATGAGCAGTTCTTC. The rearrangement joins TRBV3-1 to TRBJ2-1; 7 nucleotides line up with TRBD2. Germline values: CDR1 LGHDT, CDR2 YNNKEL (reference sequence). The J segment lost 5 bases and the V segment lost 5 bases, leaving 6 bases of the junction unmatched. This CDR3 has 14 amino acids.

The sample holds a few counts of this clonotype. The CDR3 DNA reads TGTGCCAGCAGTTCGCCCCGCGGAGGGGCTTTGAATGAGCAGTTCTTC. This encodes CASSSPRGGALNEQFF. This chain connects TRBV27 to TRBJ2-1; a possible D gene is TRBD2 (6 bases). Trimming removed 4 bases from V and 7 bases from J, with 20 bases in between. The CDR3 spans 16 residues. The germline V gene has CDR1 MNHEY and CDR2 SMNVEV (reference sequence).

The rearrangement joins TRBV7-2 to TRBJ2-7; D gene uncertain. The V gene's germline CDR1 is SGHTA and CDR2 FQGNSA. The ends were cut back, 1 base at V and 6 bases at J, with 13 bases in the middle. This CDR3 has 14 amino acids. CDR3 sequence (DNA): TGTGCCAGCAGCTTAGAAGGGAATCAAAGCGAGCAGTACTTC. Protein sequence: CASSLEGNQSEQYF. Supplemented by reference TRBV7-2 and TRBJ2-7, the full variable domain reads GAGVSQSPSNKVTEKGKDVELRCDPISGHTALYWYRQSLGQGLEFLIYFQGNSAPDKSGLPSDRFSAERTGGSVSTLTIQRTQQEDSAVYLCASSLEGNQSEQYFGPGTRLTVT.

This clonotype was seen ten or more times. A junction end diverges from the germline sequence, so it may reflect a read error. The chain has TRBV5-1 and TRBJ2-7; D gene uncertain. The germline gives CDR1 SGHRS, CDR2 YFSETQ. The CDR3 runs to 12 residues. The CDR3 loop is CASSLYSYEQYF. CDR3 DNA: TGTGCCAGCAGTCTTTACTCCTACGAGCAGTACTTC.

The V call is TRBV20-1, the J call TRBJ1-2; D gene unclear. V lost 4 bases and J lost 8, with 11 bases in between. Germline-derived CDR1 and CDR2 are DFQATT and SNEGSKA (reference sequence). There are 11 residues in the CDR3. The CDR3 loop is CSAKGRRGYTF. The DNA of the CDR3 is TGCAGTGCTAAAGGGAGGAGGGGCTACACCTTC.

This clonotype was recorded a few times. The chain has TRBV7-9 and TRBJ2-1; no clear D. This CDR3 has 16 residues. The germline V gene has CDR1 SEHNR and CDR2 FQNEAQ (reference sequence). V was trimmed by 4 bases and J by 4 bases, leaving 17 bases between them. CDR3 DNA sequence: TGTGCCAGCAGCTCAAGGCCGGGCTTGGGGTACAATGAGCAGTTCTTC. Amino acids: CASSSRPGLGYNEQFF.

This sequence joins TRBV15 and TRBJ2-3, with a tentative D call TRBD1 (6 bases). The V and J ends lost 0 bases and 3 bases respectively, with 19 bases between them. The germline CDR1 and CDR2 sequences are LNHNV and YYDKDF (reference sequence). The CDR3 totals 18 residues. The CDR3 DNA sequence: TGTGCCACCAGCAGAGATATACAGGGACCGGAGTCAACAGATACGCAGTATTTT. Amino acid sequence: CATSRDIQGPESTDTQYF.

This clonotype was seen ten or more times. The chain is built from TRBV3-1 and TRBJ2-2; the D is unclear. V was trimmed by 7 bases and J by 3 bases, leaving 15 bases between them. This CDR3 is built from 15 residues. Germline V CDR1 and CDR2: LGHDT, YNNKEL (reference sequence). The CDR3, as DNA: TGTGCCAGCACCACTTCGCAAGGGTACACCGGGGAGCTGTTTTTT. It encodes CASTTSQGYTGELFF.

This clonotype was counted between two and nine times. The V gene is TRBV6-2 or TRBV6-3, the J gene TRBJ2-7; D unclear. Trimming pared 4 bases from V and 2 bases from J, leaving 15 bases between. The length of the CDR3 is 15 residues. Germline V lookup: CDR1 MNHEY, CDR2 SVGEGT. Here the CDR3 DNA reads TGTGCCAGCAGTTCCCCGTCTCCCGTCCCCTACGAGCAGTACTTC. Translated, it gives CASSSPSPVPYEQYF.

The chain joins TRBV5-6 to TRBJ2-7; D is perhaps TRBD1 (5 bases). The CDR3 is 14 residues long. The V end lost 5 bases, the J end lost 1 base, and 13 bases lay between the germline ends. Germline CDR1 reads SGHDT; CDR2 reads YYEEEE. The DNA of the CDR3 is TGTGCCAGCAGTCGTTGGCAGGGTTCCTACGAGCAGTACTTC. Translating it yields CASSRWQGSYEQYF.

This clonotype came up once. The rearrangement joins TRBV10-3 to TRBJ1-6; D gene ambiguous. V was pared by 3 bases and J by 10 bases, with 7 bases between. The CDR3 is 12 amino acids. CDR1 and CDR2 from the germline V gene are ENHRY and SYGVKD. The CDR3 nucleotides are TGTGCCATCAGTGACGTTCCATCACCCCTCCACTTT. It yields the protein CAISDVPSPLHF.

Only a few counts were recorded for this clonotype. The V and J genes are TRBV15 and TRBJ2-1; the D is unclear. The length of the CDR3 is 14 residues. Germline CDR1 reads LNHNV; CDR2 reads YYDKDF (reference sequence). V lost 7 bases, J lost 6 bases, and 16 bases lay in between. Here the CDR3 DNA reads TGTGCCACCACGGGCCCCTCGGCAGGCAATGAGCAGTTCTTC. Its protein is CATTGPSAGNEQFF.

This clonotype was recorded a few times. The genes are TRBV4-3 and TRBJ2-5; TRBD1 might be the D (6 bases). Per the germline V gene, CDR1 is LGHNA and CDR2 is YSLEER. V was cut by 0 bases and J by 5 bases, with 19 bases left in between. The CDR3 covers 17 residues. This CDR3 is CASSQDLGALVGETQYF. CDR3 in DNA: TGCGCCAGCAGCCAAGATCTGGGGGCCCTAGTGGGGGAGACCCAGTACTTC.

This clonotype appeared a few times. The chain is built from TRBV12-3 or TRBV12-4 and TRBJ2-1; the D is unclear. Trimming shortened V by 3 bases and J by 5 bases, and 8 bases separated the two germline ends. The CDR3 totals 13 residues. The CDR3 DNA sequence: TGTGCCAGCAGTTTTGGGCCGCACAATGAGCAGTTCTTC. Protein sequence: CASSFGPHNEQFF.

The chain joins TRBV6-1 to TRBJ2-5; TRBD1 agrees at 8 bases. The junction had 10 bases not matched to a gene; V was cut back by 6 bases and J by 4 bases. The CDR3 runs to 15 residues. CDR1 and CDR2 (germline): MNHNS, SASEGT. CDR3 protein: CASRGQGRKSETQYF. The CDR3, as DNA: TGTGCCAGCAGAGGACAGGGTAGGAAATCAGAGACCCAGTACTTC.